The following is a T cell receptor beta chain sequence with its context. TCRdb's table, derived via immunoSEQ multiplex PCR, lists solely in-frame clones and lacks some. The sample has tens of thousands of clones; about nine tenths are singletons. The sample comes from a study of blood T cell repertoires in COVID-19. Turning to the study itself: Sites across the United States, Italy and Spain contributed samples from acute and convalescent COVID-19.

Germline CDR1 is SGHVS and CDR2 is FNYEAQ. Unmatched junction bases numbered 4, after V lost 3 bases and J lost 6 bases. The CDR3 sequence is 15 residues long. The chain employs TRBV7-6 and TRBJ2-1; 11 bases are a match to TRBD1. The sample was peripheral blood. This receptor was identified in a human donor in a cohort sampled during active COVID-19. CDR3 loop: CASSFGTGGSNEQFF. Here the CDR3 DNA reads TGTGCCAGCAGCTTCGGGACAGGGGGTTCCAATGAGCAGTTCTTC.